This T cell receptor (beta chain) was captured by sequencing in a study of shared clonotypes between healthy human individuals. Notes on the study in general: An effect of sequencing depth on clonotype sharing among donors was expected.

Concerning this clone itself: The target antigen is unknown. One base separates it from a far larger clone, so it is likely a read error.

Libraries were prepared by immunoSEQ multiplex PCR; TCRdb keeps only in-frame clonotypes and omits some of them. Of about 520,000 clones listed, over 70% were seen once; the top ten hold about an eighth. The CDR3 has 15 amino acids. Trimming took 0 bases from V and 4 from J, leaving 12 bases between them. CDR1 and CDR2 from the germline V gene are SGHTA and FQGTGA. The sample taken for sequencing was PBMCs. J is TRBJ2-5 and V is TRBV7-3; tentatively, D is TRBD1 or TRBD2 (5 bases each). The sequence was obtained from a woman aged 40-49 years in good health. Some clones in this sample may be carry-over from other donors' samples. CDR3 DNA sequence: TGTGCCAGCAGCTTAACGCCGGGACGCGGAGAGACCCAGTACTTC. It codes for CASSLTPGRGETQYF.